This T cell receptor gamma chain was sequenced in a study of in vitro expanded adult blood gammadelta T cells (dated by TCRdb to about 2020). About the investigation overall: Cells from each donor were stimulated separately with HMBPP, zoledronate or AbnobaViscum P, and TRG and TRD CDR3 repertoires were sequenced for every condition. The TCR repertoire analysis included three subjects. What the work shows at the level of the full study, not this receptor alone: All repertoires derived from in vitro expanded cultures of healthy donor cells, not from mistletoe-treated patients.

Read against the paper, the sample's treatment or condition label means: aminobisphosphonate causing endogenous IPP accumulation, 0.8 to 1 uM. PBMC were exposed to about 0.91 uM zoledronate for one day and then washed three times before expansion. The cultures were expanded for 14 days, and IL-2 was added again every 3 to 4 days. Following the one-day stimulant pulse, the cells were washed three times and then grown in medium with about 90 U/mL IL-2. Peripheral blood mononuclear cells were isolated by Lymphoprep gradient centrifugation and cryopreserved in liquid nitrogen before culture. The library was produced with 5' RACE. RNA was extracted from roughly 9,100 sorted cells per sample using the RNeasy Micro Kit. Libraries were generated by template-switch reverse transcription, after which the CDR3gamma and CDR3delta regions were amplified by PCR. Amplicons were sequenced on an Illumina MiSeq with the V2 300 kit, and 150 bp paired-end reads were generated. The authors' pipeline ran thus. FastQC version 0.11.8 was used to check read quality. MiXCR version 3.0.3 was used to build CDR3 sequences by aligning reads to GenBank TRG or TRD reference genes. Default MiXCR parameters were applied, except that 3 rather than 5 consecutive nucleotides were used for TRDD assembly. VDJtools version 1.2.1 with default settings was used for the repertoire analyses, which included normalized Shannon-Wiener diversity, clonotype tracking and multidimensional scaling. CDR3 sequences that were out of frame or contained stop codons were removed from analysis. TCRdb reanalyzed the public reads with the CATT caller, and identical DNA sequences were merged afterwards. Here the V and J calls rest on TCRdb's processing, not on the authors' analysis. This sample holds roughly 430 gamma-chain clones; over 10% were observed only once. Roughly 28% of the sample is in the top ten clones.

This clone is large (0.1 to 1%). The antigen this receptor binds is unknown. There are no base qualities to consult, and no much larger clone falls within one base. This TCR was recovered from an adult in good health. The material sequenced was gamma-delta T cells from peripheral blood expanded in culture, taken from an in vitro culture stimulated with zoledronate.

The DNA reads TGTGCCTTGTGGGAGGAGATGCGAGAGTTGGGCAAAAAAATCAAGGTATTT. This is translated as CALWEEMRELGKKIKVF. The rearranged chain carries TRGV9 and TRGJP. Clipping removes 2 bases from V and 6 bases from J, with 7 as the unmatched junction base count. From cysteine to phenylalanine, the CDR3 is 17 amino acids long. Left in the record is the CDR3 DNA by itself, 51 bases read in frame from the first base. The germline V gene (reference sequence) sets CDR1 to GITISATS and CDR2 to ISYDGTV.